This T cell receptor beta chain was identified during a study of T cells expressing NK-cell markers. For the study at large: Sorted CD3+CD56+NKG2C+, CD3+CD56+NKG2C- and CD3+CD56-NKG2C+ T cells provided the TCR beta repertoires. The sequencing cohort of eight donors included seven HCMV-seropositive individuals and one seronegative individual. Broader study findings: Whether the expanded NKG2C+ T cell clones recognized HCMV remained unclear. These clonotypes additionally ranked first within the CD3+CD56-NKG2C+ fraction of four donors.

TCRdb reanalyzed the 5' RACE reads and collapses them to one entry per CDR3 protein, without DNA. Seen in this sample are roughly 160,000 distinct CDR3 sequences; the ten most common clones hold 20% to 25%. Germline assignment: CDR1 SEHNR and CDR2 FQNEAQ (reference sequence). The CDR3 is made up of 16 amino acids. Points on this clonotype: Its antigen remains unidentified.

The rearrangement links TRBV7-9 to TRBJ2-1. This receptor was identified in a man aged 18 to 70 in good health. The specimen was blood T cells: a sorted CD56 or NKG2C T cell subset, CD4+ or CD8+ T cells, or bulk PBMC T cells (not recorded which). CDR3 residues: CASSLAFGSSYNEQFF.